This T cell receptor (beta chain) was found in a study of yellow fever vaccine responses in identical twins. This clonotype turned up a few times. In TCRdb, the RT-PCR reads were re-called with MiXCR into one record per CDR3 protein. The repertoire has thousands of distinct CDR3 sequences, more than 60% of them found once; the top ten carry 9.5% to 15%. V dropped 5 bases and J dropped 2 bases, with 13 bases sitting between them. This CDR3 is 15 amino acids long. Germline-derived CDR1 and CDR2 are SGHVS and FNYEAQ. V is TRBV7-6 and J is TRBJ2-1; TRBD2 might be the D (6 bases). The clonotype was recovered from a woman younger than 35 who received the yellow fever vaccine. The sequencing here drew on T cells from blood (PBMCs), unsorted or a sorted subset (not recorded which), taken before or after yellow fever vaccination (not recorded which). DNA of the CDR3: TGTGCCAGCAGCCCGCCGGGACTGGCCTACAATGAGCAGTTCTTC. As protein: CASSPPGLAYNEQFF. Supplemented by reference TRBV7-6 and TRBJ2-1, the full variable domain reads GAGVSQSPRYKVTKRGQDVALRCDPISGHVSLYWYRQALGQGPEFLTYFNYEAQQDKSGLPNDRFSAERPEGSISTLTIQRTEQRDSAMYRCASSPPGLAYNEQFFGPGTRLTVL.